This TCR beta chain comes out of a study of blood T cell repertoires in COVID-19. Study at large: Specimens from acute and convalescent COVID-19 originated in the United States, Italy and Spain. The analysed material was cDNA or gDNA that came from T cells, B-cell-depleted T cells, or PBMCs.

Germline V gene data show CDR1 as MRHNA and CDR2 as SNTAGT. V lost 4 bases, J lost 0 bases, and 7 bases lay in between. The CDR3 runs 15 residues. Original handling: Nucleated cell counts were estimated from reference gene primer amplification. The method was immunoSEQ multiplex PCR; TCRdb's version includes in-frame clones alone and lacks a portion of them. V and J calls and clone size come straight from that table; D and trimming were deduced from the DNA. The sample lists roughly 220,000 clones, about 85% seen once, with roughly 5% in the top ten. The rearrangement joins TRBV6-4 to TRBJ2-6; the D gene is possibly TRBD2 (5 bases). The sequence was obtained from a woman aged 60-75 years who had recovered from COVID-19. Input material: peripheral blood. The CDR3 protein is CASSAGSSGANVLTF. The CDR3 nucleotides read TGTGCCAGCAGTGCGGGGAGCTCTGGGGCCAACGTCCTGACTTTC.